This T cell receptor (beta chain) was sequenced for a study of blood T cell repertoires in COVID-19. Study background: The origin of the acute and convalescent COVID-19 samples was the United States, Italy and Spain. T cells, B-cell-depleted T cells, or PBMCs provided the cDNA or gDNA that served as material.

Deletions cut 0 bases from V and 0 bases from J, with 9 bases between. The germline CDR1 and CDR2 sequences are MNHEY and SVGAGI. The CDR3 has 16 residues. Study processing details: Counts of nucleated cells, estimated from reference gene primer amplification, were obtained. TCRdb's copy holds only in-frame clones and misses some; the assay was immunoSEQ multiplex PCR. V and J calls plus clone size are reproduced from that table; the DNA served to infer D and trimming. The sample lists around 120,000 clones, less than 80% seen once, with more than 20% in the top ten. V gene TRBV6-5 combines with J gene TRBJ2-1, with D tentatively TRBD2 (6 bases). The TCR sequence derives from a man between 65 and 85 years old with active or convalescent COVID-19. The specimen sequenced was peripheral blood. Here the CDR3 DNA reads TGTGCCAGCAGTTACTCTGCGGGACTCTCCTACAATGAGCAGTTCTTC. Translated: CASSYSAGLSYNEQFF.